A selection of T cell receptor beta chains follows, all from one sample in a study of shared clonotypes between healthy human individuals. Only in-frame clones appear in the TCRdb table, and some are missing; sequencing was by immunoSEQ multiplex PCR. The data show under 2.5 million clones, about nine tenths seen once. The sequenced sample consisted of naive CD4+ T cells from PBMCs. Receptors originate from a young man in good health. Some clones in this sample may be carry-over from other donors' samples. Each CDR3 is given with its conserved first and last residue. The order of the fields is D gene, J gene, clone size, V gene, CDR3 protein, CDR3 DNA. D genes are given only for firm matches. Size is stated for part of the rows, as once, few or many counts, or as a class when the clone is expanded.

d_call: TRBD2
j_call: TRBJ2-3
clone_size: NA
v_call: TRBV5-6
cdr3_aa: CASSLRLAGEVDTQYF
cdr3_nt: TGTGCCAGCAGCTTGAGACTAGCGGGAGAAGTAGATACGCAGTATTTT

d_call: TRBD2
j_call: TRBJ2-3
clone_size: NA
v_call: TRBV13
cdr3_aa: CASSAVAGETDTQYF
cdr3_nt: TGTGCCAGCAGCGCAGTAGCGGGAGAGACAGATACGCAGTATTTT

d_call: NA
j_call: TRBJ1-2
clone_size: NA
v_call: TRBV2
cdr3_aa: CASSRRDSNNYGYTF
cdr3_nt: TGTGCCAGCAGCCGGAGGGATTCGAACAACTATGGCTACACCTTC

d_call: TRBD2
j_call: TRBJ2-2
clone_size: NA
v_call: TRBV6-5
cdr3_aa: CASSYGGVSGELFF
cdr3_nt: TGTGCCAGCAGTTACGGGGGGGTGTCCGGGGAGCTGTTTTTT

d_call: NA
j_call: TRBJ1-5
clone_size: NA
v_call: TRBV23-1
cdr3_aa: CASSQSLNNQPQHF
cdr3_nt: TGCGCCAGCAGTCAATCCCTCAATAACCAGCCCCAGCATTTT

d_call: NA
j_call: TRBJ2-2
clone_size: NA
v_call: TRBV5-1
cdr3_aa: CASSWGRADGELFF
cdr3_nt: TGCGCCAGCAGCTGGGGCAGGGCGGACGGGGAGCTGTTTTTT

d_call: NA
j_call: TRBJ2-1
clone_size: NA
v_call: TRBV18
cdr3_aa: CASSPPLALAQFF
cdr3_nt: TGTGCCAGCTCACCACCGCTAGCTTTGGCCCAGTTCTTC

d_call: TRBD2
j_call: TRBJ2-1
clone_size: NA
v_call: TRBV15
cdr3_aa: CATSSRFDTSGRRNEQFF
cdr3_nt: TGTGCCACCAGCTCCCGGTTTGATACTAGCGGGAGGAGGAATGAGCAGTTCTTC

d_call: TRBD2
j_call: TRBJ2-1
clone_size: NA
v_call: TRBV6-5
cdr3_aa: CASSVGTRQFF
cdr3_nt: TGTGCCAGCAGTGTGGGGACTAGGCAGTTCTTC

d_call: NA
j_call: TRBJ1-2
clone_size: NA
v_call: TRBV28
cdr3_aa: CASRSLGNYGYTF
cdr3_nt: TGTGCCAGCAGGTCCTTAGGGAACTATGGCTACACCTTC

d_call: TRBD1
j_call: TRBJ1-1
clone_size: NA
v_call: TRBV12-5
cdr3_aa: CASGARGGREAFF
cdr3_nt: TGTGCTAGTGGCGCCAGGGGGGGCAGGGAAGCTTTCTTT

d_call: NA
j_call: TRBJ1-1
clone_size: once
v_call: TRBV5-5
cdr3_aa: CASSFVTANTEAFF
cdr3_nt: TGTGCCAGCAGCTTTGTGACAGCGAACACTGAAGCTTTCTTT

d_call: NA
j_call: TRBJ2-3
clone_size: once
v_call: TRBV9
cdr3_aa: CASSVDGVPSTDTQYF
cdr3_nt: TGTGCCAGCAGCGTAGACGGGGTTCCTAGCACAGATACGCAGTATTTT

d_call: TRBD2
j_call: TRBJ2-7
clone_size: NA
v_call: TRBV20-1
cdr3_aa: CSARLAPEQYF
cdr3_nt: TGCAGTGCCAGACTAGCGCCCGAGCAGTACTTC

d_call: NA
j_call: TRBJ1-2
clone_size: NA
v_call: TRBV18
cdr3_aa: CASSPLGSSSGGYTF
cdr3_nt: TGTGCCAGCTCACCACTTGGGTCATCTTCGGGTGGCTACACCTTC

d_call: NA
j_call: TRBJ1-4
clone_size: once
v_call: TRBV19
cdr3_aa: CASSIFTTNEKLFF
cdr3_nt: TGTGCCAGTAGTATTTTTACAACTAATGAAAAACTGTTTTTT

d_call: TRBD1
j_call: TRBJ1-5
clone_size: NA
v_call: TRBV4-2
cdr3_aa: CASSQGTGSDDQPQHF
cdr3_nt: TGTGCCAGCAGCCAGGGGACAGGGAGTGATGATCAGCCCCAGCATTTT

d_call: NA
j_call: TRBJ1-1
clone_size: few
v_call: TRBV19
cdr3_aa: CASSTQGGGNTEAFF
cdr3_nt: TGTGCCAGTAGTACCCAGGGTGGGGGGAACACTGAAGCTTTCTTT

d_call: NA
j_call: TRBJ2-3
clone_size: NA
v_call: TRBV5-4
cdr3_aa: CASSFTRGTDTQYF
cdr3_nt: TGTGCCAGCAGCTTTACTAGGGGCACAGATACGCAGTATTTT

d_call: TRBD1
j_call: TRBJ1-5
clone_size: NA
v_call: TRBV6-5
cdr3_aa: CASSQDRGYQPQHF
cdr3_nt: TGTGCCAGCAGTCAGGACAGGGGCTATCAGCCCCAGCATTTT

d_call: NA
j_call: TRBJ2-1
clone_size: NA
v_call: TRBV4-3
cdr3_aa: CASSQVIPGAGTYNEQFF
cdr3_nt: TGCGCCAGCAGCCAAGTCATTCCCGGAGCGGGCACCTACAATGAGCAGTTCTTC

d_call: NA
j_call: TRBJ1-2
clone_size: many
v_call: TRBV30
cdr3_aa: CAWGRDTGRSGYTF
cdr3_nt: TGTGCCTGGGGGAGGGACACGGGACGAAGTGGCTACACCTTC

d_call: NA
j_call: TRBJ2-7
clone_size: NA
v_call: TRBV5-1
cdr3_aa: CASSLAGDSSYEQYF
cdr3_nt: TGCGCCAGCAGCTTGGCGGGGGACAGCTCCTACGAGCAGTACTTC